This is a list of T cell receptor beta chains from one sample in a study of T cell responses to AZD1222 COVID-19 vaccine. Profiling relied on immunoSEQ multiplex PCR, and the TCRdb table lists in-frame clones only, not all of them. Among approximately 72,000 clones listed, nearly 90% were seen once. This sample comprised peripheral blood, obtained 28 days after the second AZD1222 dose. The origin of the receptors is an adult who received the AZD1222 COVID-19 vaccine. Both conserved end residues are part of each CDR3. D genes are given only for firm matches. Expanded clones get a size class; other rows say once, few or many, or leave the size out.

v_gene	abundance	j_gene	d_gene	CDR3nt	CDR3aa
TRBV5-1	.	TRBJ2-1	.	TGCGCCAGCAAAGGGACGGCGGCCTACAATGAGCAGTTCTTC	CASKGTAAYNEQFF
TRBV7-9	.	TRBJ2-6	.	TGTGCCAGCACCCCGACCCGCGGACGAATTCCTTCTGGGGCCAACGTCCTGACTTTC	CASTPTRGRIPSGANVLTF
TRBV9	.	TRBJ1-6	.	TGTGCCAGCAGCGTGAGTGGGGCGCTTAATTCACCCCTCCACTTT	CASSVSGALNSPLHF
TRBV10-3	once	TRBJ1-2	TRBD1	TGTGCCATTCGTCCGGGACAGCATGGCTACACCTTC	CAIRPGQHGYTF
TRBV10-3	.	TRBJ2-7	.	TGTGCCATCAGCCAAAAGGGCGACTACGAGCAGTACTTC	CAISQKGDYEQYF
TRBV6-2/TRBV6-3	.	TRBJ2-1	.	TGTGCCAGCAGTTACTCGGATTCTCCAGCTGAGCAGTTCTTC	CASSYSDSPAEQFF
TRBV28	.	TRBJ1-2	TRBD1	TGTGCCAGCAGTTTTTCTGACAGGGTATATGGCTACACCTTC	CASSFSDRVYGYTF
TRBV19	.	TRBJ1-4	TRBD1	TGTGCCAGTTTGGACAGGGGGCCCCCTCGCGAAAAACTGTTTTTT	CASLDRGPPREKLFF
TRBV7-9	.	TRBJ2-1	TRBD2	TGTGCCAGCAGCTTTGCGGGAGGCAGCAATGAGCAGTTCTTC	CASSFAGGSNEQFF
TRBV6-5	.	TRBJ1-5	TRBD1	TGTGCCAGCAGTCCCAGGGGGGATCAGCCCCAGCATTTT	CASSPRGDQPQHF
TRBV4-3	.	TRBJ2-7	.	TGCGCCAGCAGCCAAGATTACGGGAAAAACGAGCAGTACTTC	CASSQDYGKNEQYF
TRBV7-3	.	TRBJ1-1	TRBD1	TGTGCCAGCAGCTTTGGGGACAGGAGGAGGAACACTGAAGCTTTCTTT	CASSFGDRRRNTEAFF
TRBV3-1/TRBV3-2	.	TRBJ2-7	TRBD2	TGTGCCAGCAGCCAAGGCGGGAGGGCCCTCTACGAGCAGTACTTC	CASSQGGRALYEQYF
TRBV5-6	once	TRBJ2-1	TRBD2	TGTGCCAGCAGCCGAATTACGGGCGGACTAGCGGGAAGGCATGAGCAGTTCTTC	CASSRITGGLAGRHEQFF
TRBV5-1	.	TRBJ2-1	.	TGCGCCAGCAGCCCCCTAGGACAAAACAATGAGCAGTTCTTC	CASSPLGQNNEQFF
TRBV19	.	TRBJ2-1	TRBD1	TGTGCCAGTAGTACCAAATGGACAGGAGAAATCTACAATGAGCAGTTCTTC	CASSTKWTGEIYNEQFF
TRBV2	once	TRBJ1-5	.	TGTGCCAGCAGTGAAGGGGCCACCAATAGCAATCAGCCCCAGCATTTT	CASSEGATNSNQPQHF
TRBV5-1	.	TRBJ1-6	.	TGCGCCAGCAGCTCTGGAGCGGGCTCGGGTAATTCACCCCTCCACTTT	CASSSGAGSGNSPLHF
TRBV9	.	TRBJ1-5	.	TGTGCCAGCAGCGTAAATAGCAATCAGCCCCAGCATTTT	CASSVNSNQPQHF
TRBV7-2	.	TRBJ2-7	TRBD2	TGTGCCAGCAGCTTAGGGTCCAGCCGGGAGGGCTACGAGCAGTACTTC	CASSLGSSREGYEQYF